This T cell receptor beta chain was sequenced in a study of OX40 agonist ivuxolimab in advanced cancers. Study-level background: Three partial responders included one hepatocellular carcinoma patient and two cutaneous melanoma patients.

Notes on this clone: The antigen is unknown.

Study-wide findings and caveats: It was also the case that some nonresponders had low normalized T-cell clonal expansion.

Assay: immunoSEQ multiplex PCR; the TCRdb copy retains only in-frame clones and omits some. The table lists roughly 77,000 clones, roughly 80% of them singletons. Germline CDR1 reads SEHNR; CDR2 reads FQNEAQ (reference sequence). CDR3 size: 12 residues. Trimming removed 5 bases at V and 2 bases at J, with 5 bases between. The chain employs TRBV7-9 and TRBJ2-3, with D uncertain. The receptor was isolated from an adult with an advanced solid tumor such as melanoma, head and neck, liver or kidney cancer. The sample consisted of CD4+ or CD8+ T cells sorted from blood, taken in a trial of the OX40 agonist ivuxolimab. The CDR3 protein is CASSPNTDTQYF. The CDR3 bases are TGTGCCAGCAGCCCTAACACAGATACGCAGTATTTT.